Each of the 20 T cell receptor beta chains below was sequenced from the same sample in a study of early T cells in non-severe SARS-CoV-2 infection. TCRdb re-derived calls from the 5' RACE reads in MiXCR, one entry per CDR3 protein. The table shows 70,000 or so distinct CDR3 sequences, with about a tenth occurring only once. Specimen: whole blood, collected at baseline. Receptors originate from an adult who was a healthcare worker with PCR-confirmed SARS-CoV-2 infection or an uninfected control (not recorded which).

A remark on this clonotype: An end of the junction does not agree with germline; a read error may underlie this. The chain employs TRBV12-3 or TRBV12-4 and TRBJ1-6, with a tentative D call TRBD1 (6 bases). The CDR3 is 13 amino acids. This CDR3 reads CASRMDSYSPHHF. The DNA for the CDR3 is TGTGCCAGCAGAATGGACAGCTATTCACCCCACCACTTT.

The chain couples TRBV15 to TRBJ1-5, with a tentative D call TRBD1 (6 bases). The ends were cut back, 5 bases at V and 4 bases at J, with 9 bases in the middle. The CDR3 loop spans 13 amino acids. The germline V gene encodes CDR1 LNHNV and CDR2 YYDKDF (reference sequence). The CDR3, as DNA: TGTGCCACCAGCGTACAGGGTAATCAGCCCCAGCATTTT. This sequence encodes CATSVQGNQPQHF.

This clonotype has more than one count but fewer than ten. This chain joins TRBV3-1 and TRBJ2-7; the D gene is possibly TRBD2 (6 bases). This CDR3 contains 13 residues. V was trimmed by 4 bases and J by 1 base, leaving 8 bases between them. Germline CDR1 and CDR2: LGHDT and YNNKEL (reference sequence). The DNA for the CDR3 is TGTGCCAGCAGCCGGGCGGGGTCCTACGAGCAGTACTTC. Its protein is CASSRAGSYEQYF.

This clonotype appeared a few times. This chain uses TRBV5-5 with TRBJ2-3, with TRBD2 matching 8 bases. Germline trimming cut 4 bases from V and 1 base from J; bases unmatched to any gene: 5. CDR3 length: 15 amino acids. Germline V lookup: CDR1 SGHKS, CDR2 YYEKEE (reference sequence). This chain's CDR3 is CASSLLRGGTDTQYF. The CDR3 coding sequence is TGTGCCAGCAGCCTGCTGCGGGGGGGCACAGATACGCAGTATTTT.

This clonotype was recorded many times. The chain carries TRBV4-2 and TRBJ2-7; D possibly uses TRBD1 or TRBD2 (5 bases each). The V end lost 4 bases, the J end lost 4 bases, and 17 bases lay between the germline ends. CDR1 is LGHNA, CDR2 YNFKEQ, per germline. The CDR3 runs 15 residues. The CDR3 DNA follows: TGTGCCAGCAGCCCGGACTCGGACATTCTGTACGAGCAGTACTTC. Amino acids: CASSPDSDILYEQYF.

This chain connects TRBV5-8 to TRBJ2-1; D unclear. CDR3 length equals 13 residues. V lost 4 bases and J 4 bases, leaving 9 bases between the germline ends. Germline V gives CDR1 SGHTS, CDR2 YDEGEE. The CDR3: CASSQGNYNEQFF. CDR3 nucleotides: TGTGCCAGCAGCCAAGGGAATTACAATGAGCAGTTCTTC.

The sample holds many counts of this clonotype. V gene TRBV20-1 combines with J gene TRBJ2-7; 7 bases fit TRBD2. Germline loops: CDR1 DFQATT, CDR2 SNEGSKA (reference sequence). This CDR3 is 16 amino acids long. J was trimmed by 3 bases and V by 6 bases; bases with no gene match: 17. The CDR3 nucleotides read TGCAGTGCGGGATACCGGGGGACTACATTAAGCTACGAGCAGTACTTC. Its translation is CSAGYRGTTLSYEQYF.

This clonotype was recorded a few times. The chain carries TRBV11-3 and TRBJ2-7, with TRBD2 matching 7 bases. Losses at the gene ends were 7 bases for V and 6 bases for J; bases not matched to a gene: 3. Germline V gene data show CDR1 as SGHNT and CDR2 as YENEEA. This CDR3 has 11 residues. The CDR3 sequence is CASTGGFEQYF. The CDR3 coding sequence is TGTGCCAGCACCGGGGGGTTCGAGCAGTACTTC.

Relative to its sample, this clonotype is medium-sized. This chain connects TRBV4-1 to TRBJ2-2; possible D gene TRBD2, 6 bases. V lost 1 base to trimming and J lost 0 bases, with 15 bases between them. Germline lookup yields CDR1 MGHRA and CDR2 YSYEKL. The CDR3 sequence is 18 residues long. CDR3 DNA sequence: TGCGCCAGCAGCCAAGCCCAATCGGGGGATCCGAACACCGGGGAGCTGTTTTTT. Protein product: CASSQAQSGDPNTGELFF.

The chain employs TRBV3-1 and TRBJ2-5; unclear D gene. CDR3 length: 16 residues. Germline lookup yields CDR1 LGHDT and CDR2 YNNKEL (reference sequence). Trimming cost V 4 bases and J 3 bases, with 18 bases left between them. This CDR3 reads CASSPTGRPRKETQYF. The CDR3 DNA sequence: TGTGCCAGCAGCCCAACCGGCAGGCCGCGGAAAGAGACCCAGTACTTC.

This clonotype was detected ten times or more. The chain joins TRBV3-1 to TRBJ2-1; 7 nucleotides line up with TRBD2. V shed 0 bases and J 9 bases; nucleotides not matched to a gene: 8. This CDR3 is 15 amino acids long. CDR1 LGHDT and CDR2 YNNKEL come from the germline V gene (reference sequence). As DNA, the CDR3 is TGTGCCAGCAGCCAAGATGCTGGGGGGGTAACTGAGCAGTTCTTC. It yields the protein CASSQDAGGVTEQFF.

This clonotype appeared many times. V and J are TRBV27 and TRBJ1-6; 7 bases line up with TRBD1. The CDR3 consists of 14 residues. Looked up from germline, CDR1 is MNHEY and CDR2 is SMNVEV (reference sequence). Trimming at V came to 6 bases and at J to 10 bases, leaving 9 bases not matched to a gene. The CDR3 here is CASSSHRGVSPLHF. The CDR3 bases are TGTGCCAGCAGCTCCCACAGGGGAGTGTCACCCCTCCACTTT.

This CDR3 reads CASSQRDRGANEQYF. The CDR3 bases are TGTGCCAGCAGCCAGCGGGACAGGGGAGCAAATGAGCAGTACTTC. V is TRBV5-4 and J is TRBJ2-7; TRBD1 matches 10 bases. After removal of 4 bases from V and 7 bases from J, the junction contained 11 bases not matched to a gene. CDR1 and CDR2 from the germline V gene are SGHNT and YYREEE (reference sequence). The CDR3 runs to 15 residues.

This clonotype was seen more than once but under ten times. At one boundary the junction diverges from the germline segment, which might be a read error. V usage is TRBV7-6 and J usage is TRBJ2-5; TRBD2 matches 10 bases. Germline CDR1 is SGHVS and CDR2 is FNYEAQ. CDR3 length: 14 amino acids. CDR3 bases: TGTGCCAGCAGCCTAGCACTAGCGGGAAAGACCCAGTACTTC. This encodes CASSLALAGKTQYF.

There are many counts of this clonotype. V and J are TRBV19 and TRBJ1-2; 8 nucleotides match TRBD1. The length of the CDR3 is 13 residues. V lost 8 bases, J lost 4 bases, and 6 bases stayed unmatched. Germline V gives CDR1 LNHDA, CDR2 SQIVND (reference sequence). CDR3 DNA: TGTGCCAGTGGGACAGGATATGGCTATGGCTACACCTTC. The encoded protein is CASGTGYGYGYTF.

This clonotype was observed a handful of times. One end of the junction fails to match germline, which may point to a read error. This chain uses TRBV19 with TRBJ1-4, with D tentatively TRBD1 (5 bases). Germline CDR1 reads LNHDA; CDR2 reads SQIVND (reference sequence). The CDR3 is 15 residues long. CDR3 DNA: TGTGCCAGTAGTCTCCCCGGGGGTATGGGTGAAGAACTGTTTTTT. It specifies CASSLPGGMGEELFF.

In its sample, this clonotype was seen many times. The gene calls are TRBV7-9 and TRBJ1-2; D uncertain. Germline loops: CDR1 SEHNR, CDR2 FQNEAQ (reference sequence). V shed 1 base and J shed 3 bases, with 12 bases lying between them. The CDR3 has 15 amino acids. CDR3 in amino acids: CASSLGSRDHYGYTF. The CDR3 DNA sequence: TGTGCCAGCAGCTTAGGGTCGCGGGATCACTATGGCTACACCTTC.

The V and J genes are TRBV6-6 and TRBJ1-1, with D unclear. Germline lookup yields CDR1 MNHNY and CDR2 SVGAGI (reference sequence). The CDR3 runs 14 residues. Trimming removed 2 bases at V and 1 base at J, with 8 bases between. This CDR3 reads CASSYEAPNTEAFF. The CDR3 coding sequence is TGTGCCAGCAGTTACGAAGCCCCGAACACTGAAGCTTTCTTT.

The chain employs TRBV10-3 and TRBJ2-2; 8 bases are a match to TRBD1. Per the germline V gene, CDR1 is ENHRY and CDR2 is SYGVKD. The trim removed 3 bases at V and 0 bases at J, leaving 9 bases unmatched. The CDR3 length is 18 residues. The CDR3 DNA reads TGTGCCATCAGTGAAAGGGCAGTGGACAGGGCGAACACCGGGGAGCTGTTTTTT. Amino acids: CAISERAVDRANTGELFF.

In its sample, this clonotype was seen many times. This rearrangement joins TRBV14 to TRBJ1-2, with D possibly matching TRBD1 (6 bases). The CDR3 has 14 residues. Trimming removed 5 bases from V and 3 bases from J, with 13 bases in between. Germline CDR1 and CDR2: SGHDN and FVKESK. CDR3 residues: CASSGTPWDYGYTF. CDR3 DNA: TGTGCCAGCAGCGGGACACCTTGGGACTATGGCTACACCTTC.